These T cell receptor beta chains were read from a single sample in a study of T cells in localized non-small cell lung cancer. Assay: immunoSEQ multiplex PCR; the TCRdb copy retains only in-frame clones and omits some. This table has thousands of clones, about 40% appearing once. Here the sequenced sample was lung tumor tissue, taken before any cancer treatment. The receptors originated from a male donor at least 60 years old with stage II squamous cell lung carcinoma. CDR3s include the opening cysteine and the closing phenylalanine or tryptophan. The D gene is left open where the match is weak. The size entry is marked missing in some rows and otherwise reads once, few, many or a size class.

TRBV11-3	TRBJ1-2	-	-	CASSLVGDRQVYTF	TGTGCCAGCAGCTTGGTGGGTGACAGACAGGTCTACACCTTC
TRBV28	TRBJ1-5	-	few	CASSLSGGGRVGPQHF	TGTGCCAGCAGTTTATCCGGCGGGGGCCGGGTCGGGCCCCAGCATTTT
TRBV19	TRBJ2-3	TRBD2	-	CASSIRKRESTDTQYF	TGTGCCAGTAGTATAAGAAAGCGGGAGAGCACAGATACGCAGTATTTT
TRBV11-3	TRBJ1-5	-	medium-sized	CASSSREGQGNQPQHF	TGTGCCAGCAGCTCAAGGGAGGGGCAGGGCAATCAGCCCCAGCATTTT
TRBV18	TRBJ1-3	-	-	CASSPSAADTIYF	TGTGCCAGCTCACCAAGCGCAGCGGACACCATATATTTT
TRBV11-3	TRBJ2-1	-	-	CASSLYGSEDEQFF	TGTGCCAGCAGCTTATACGGCAGCGAGGATGAGCAGTTCTTC
TRBV6-8	TRBJ1-5	TRBD1	few	CASSYRQGDQPQHF	TGTGCCAGCAGTTATCGACAGGGGGATCAGCCCCAGCATTTT
TRBV29-1	TRBJ1-2	TRBD1	-	CSVLQGNDGYTF	TGCAGCGTTTTACAGGGGAACGATGGCTACACCTTC
TRBV29-1	TRBJ2-7	-	-	CSVETQGLREQYF	TGCAGCGTTGAAACGCAGGGTCTCCGCGAGCAGTACTTC
TRBV9	TRBJ2-7	TRBD1	few	CASSSRTGSLGEQYF	TGTGCCAGCAGCTCACGGACAGGGAGTTTGGGGGAGCAGTACTTC
TRBV11-3	TRBJ2-7	-	few	CASSSYRGLSYEQYF	TGTGCCAGCAGTTCCTACAGGGGACTCTCCTACGAGCAGTACTTC
TRBV4-1	TRBJ1-5	-	few	CASSQDFVPGNQPQHF	TGCGCCAGCAGCCAAGATTTTGTTCCCGGTAATCAGCCCCAGCATTTT
TRBV19	TRBJ1-5	-	-	CASNRRSTNQPQHF	TGTGCCAGTAATAGGAGGAGCACTAATCAGCCCCAGCATTTT
TRBV25-1	TRBJ2-7	TRBD1	-	CASSDRDRGSEQYF	TGTGCCAGCAGTGACCGGGACAGGGGGAGCGAGCAGTACTTC
TRBV28	TRBJ1-1	-	once	CASSLTENTEAFF	TGTGCCAGCAGTCTGACAGAAAACACTGAAGCTTTCTTT
TRBV16	TRBJ2-7	-	-	CASSQGQGRTGEQYF	TGTGCCAGCAGCCAAGGGCAGGGCAGGACTGGGGAGCAGTACTTC
TRBV2	TRBJ1-2	TRBD1	medium-sized	CASSVLDRLYGYTF	TGTGCCAGCAGTGTCTTGGACAGGCTCTATGGCTACACCTTC
TRBV18	TRBJ1-1	TRBD1	-	CASSPQTGRGTEAFF	TGTGCCAGCTCACCCCAGACAGGGAGGGGCACTGAAGCTTTCTTT
TRBV28	TRBJ2-5	-	-	CASSLGVRERETQYF	TGTGCCAGCAGTTTAGGAGTCAGGGAAAGGGAGACCCAGTACTTC
TRBV11-3	TRBJ2-3	-	few	CASSLEGGTFTDTQYF	TGTGCCAGCAGTTTAGAGGGGGGGACTTTCACAGATACGCAGTATTTT
TRBV19	TRBJ2-6	-	few	CASRKGSPSGANVLTF	TGTGCCAGTAGAAAGGGATCGCCCTCTGGGGCCAACGTCCTGACTTTC
TRBV11-3	TRBJ2-1	TRBD2	medium-sized	CASSLVAGGTIYNEQFF	TGTGCCAGCAGCTTAGTGGCGGGCGGGACTATCTACAATGAGCAGTTCTTC
TRBV11-3	TRBJ1-4	-	-	CASSLLGDTVEKLFF	TGTGCCAGCAGCCTCCTAGGGGACACAGTGGAAAAACTGTTTTTT
TRBV6-8	TRBJ1-3	-	-	CASSRDAGSGNTIYF	TGTGCCAGCAGTAGAGATGCAGGTTCTGGAAACACCATATATTTT
TRBV18	TRBJ2-1	-	-	CASSPTKRTGDYNEQFF	TGTGCCAGCTCACCAACCAAGAGGACGGGGGACTACAATGAGCAGTTCTTC
TRBV6-8	TRBJ2-5	-	medium-sized	CASSYMYGEETQYF	TGTGCCAGCAGTTACATGTACGGGGAAGAGACCCAGTACTTC
TRBV28	TRBJ2-7	-	-	CASTLNRVYEQYF	TGTGCCAGCACTCTCAACAGGGTCTACGAGCAGTACTTC
TRBV18	TRBJ2-4	TRBD1	-	CASSLGQGNIQYF	TGTGCCAGCTCCCTAGGACAGGGAAACATTCAGTACTTC
TRBV6-8	TRBJ1-1	-	few	CASTPRPLNTEAFF	TGTGCCAGCACTCCCCGACCCCTGAACACTGAAGCTTTCTTT
TRBV11-3	TRBJ2-1	-	medium-sized	CASSFHSRAGTWNEQFF	TGTGCCAGCAGCTTTCATTCGAGGGCGGGGACTTGGAATGAGCAGTTCTTC
TRBV5-1	TRBJ2-5	-	-	CASSLVKRGQETQYF	TGCGCCAGCAGCCTTGTAAAAAGGGGGCAAGAGACCCAGTACTTC
TRBV6-8	TRBJ2-7	-	-	CASVKAQRDYEQYF	TGTGCCAGCGTGAAGGCGCAACGCGACTACGAGCAGTACTTC
TRBV28	TRBJ1-4	-	-	CASRRDLGGGEKLFF	TGTGCCAGCAGGAGAGATTTGGGGGGAGGTGAAAAACTGTTTTTT
TRBV19	TRBJ1-5	-	-	CASSLGPGGNQPQHF	TGTGCCAGTAGTTTGGGACCTGGGGGCAATCAGCCCCAGCATTTT
TRBV18	TRBJ2-7	-	-	CASSPQGSSYEQYF	TGTGCCAGCTCGCCTCAGGGTAGCTCCTACGAGCAGTACTTC
TRBV11-3	TRBJ1-5	TRBD1	medium-sized	CASSLQTGTQPQHF	TGTGCCAGCAGCTTACAGACAGGGACCCAGCCCCAGCATTTT
TRBV19	TRBJ1-5	TRBD1	-	CASSYTGPQGTQHF	TGTGCCAGTAGTTATACCGGCCCACAGGGGACCCAGCATTTT
TRBV22-1	TRBJ1-5	-	-	CASSEFAGGNQPQHF	-
TRBV6-8	TRBJ2-5	-	few	CASRPGGGETQYF	TGTGCCAGCAGACCGGGGGGCGGCGAGACCCAGTACTTC
TRBV12-5	TRBJ2-5	-	-	CASGFPYRLQETQYF	TGTGCTAGTGGTTTTCCCTACAGACTCCAAGAGACCCAGTACTTC
TRBV9	TRBJ2-3	-	few	CASSPQPLGVRLDTQYF	TGTGCCAGCAGCCCACAACCCTTAGGGGTCAGATTAGATACGCAGTATTTT
TRBV18	TRBJ2-6	-	-	CASSPLGGSGANVLTF	TGTGCCAGCTCACCCCTCGGGGGATCTGGGGCCAACGTCCTGACTTTC